The 21 T cell receptor beta chains below were found in one sample sequenced in a study of early T cells in non-severe SARS-CoV-2 infection. TCRdb passed the 5' RACE reads through MiXCR, listing each CDR3 protein once. The table has 64,000 or so distinct CDR3 sequences, 10% to 15% seen once. The sequenced sample was whole blood, obtained at baseline. The receptors originated from an adult who was a healthcare worker with PCR-confirmed SARS-CoV-2 infection or an uninfected control (not recorded which).

The chain uses TRBV21-1 and TRBJ1-4; whether TRBD1, the table's D call, matches the DNA was not checked. TRBV21-1 is described as a pseudogene. This CDR3 region has 23 residues. In nucleotides, the CDR3 is TGTGCCAGCAGCAAAGGAGGGGGGGGCGCGGGCCCGGGATGTTTCGTAATGGATGAAAAACTGTTTTTT. This sequence encodes CASSKGGGGAGPGCFVMDEKLFF.

The chain's CDR3 is CASSLVGLNTDTQYF. CDR3 coding DNA: TGCGCCAGCAGCTTGGTAGGGTTGAACACAGATACGCAGTATTTT. The chain employs TRBV5-1 and TRBJ2-3; D not certain. The CDR3 is 15 amino acids. V gave up 0 bases and J gave up 2 bases, with 10 bases separating them. Germline lookup yields CDR1 SGHRS and CDR2 YFSETQ.

This chain joins TRBV29-1 and TRBJ2-1; 9 bases are a match to TRBD1. V dropped 3 bases and J dropped 5; count of bases not matched to a gene: 5. Germline-derived CDR1 and CDR2 are SQVTM and ANQGSEA. The CDR3 extends over 14 amino acids. The CDR3 DNA sequence: TGCAGCGTTGATCGGACAGGGGCGGACAATGAGCAGTTCTTC. Translated, it gives CSVDRTGADNEQFF.

Many counts were recorded for this clonotype. The CDR3 reads CASSLHGARVEAFF. CDR3 DNA sequence: TGTGCCAGCAGTTTACACGGGGCGAGGGTTGAAGCTTTCTTT. V is TRBV28 and J is TRBJ1-1; a possible D gene is TRBD1 (5 bases). The CDR3 has 14 residues. Germline CDR1 and CDR2: MDHEN and SYDVKM. Trimming took 2 bases from V and 7 from J, leaving 14 bases between them.

This clonotype was found a few times. This chain joins TRBV5-1 and TRBJ2-7; D remains unclear. Trimming stripped 2 bases from V and 3 bases from J, with 3 bases between. Germline loops: CDR1 SGHRS, CDR2 YFSETQ. CDR3 size: 11 residues. This CDR3 is CASSFNYEQYF. CDR3 DNA: TGCGCCAGCAGCTTCAACTACGAGCAGTACTTC.

The table lists this clonotype with many counts. The chain uses TRBV5-4 and TRBJ2-7; TRBD2 agrees at 9 bases. The CDR3 has 14 amino acids. Germline loops: CDR1 SGHNT, CDR2 YYREEE (reference sequence). The ends lost 4 bases at V and 5 bases at J; junction bases unmatched: 7. In nucleotides, the CDR3 is TGTGCCAGCAGCCTAGCGGGAAGTCTCGACGAGCAGTACTTC. Translated: CASSLAGSLDEQYF. The full variable domain, its missing parts supplied by reference TRBV5-4 and TRBJ2-7, is ETGVTQSPTHLIKTRGQQVTLRCSSQSGHNTVSWYQQALGQGPQFIFQYYREEENGRGNFPPRFSGLQFPNYSSELNVNALELDDSALYLCASSLAGSLDEQYFGPGTRLTVT.

The CDR3 DNA reads as TGTGCCAGCAGCTCATCGACATACTACGAGCAGTACTTC. Translated: CASSSSTYYEQYF. This rearrangement joins TRBV6-6 to TRBJ2-7; D is uncertain. Trimming cost V 6 bases and J 3 bases, with 12 bases left between them. The CDR3 is made up of 13 amino acids. Looked up from germline, CDR1 is MNHNY and CDR2 is SVGAGI (reference sequence).

V gene TRBV7-9 combines with J gene TRBJ2-7, with 12 bases fitting TRBD2. Germline V gene sequence: CDR1 SEHNR, CDR2 FQNEAQ (reference sequence). With V trimmed by 2 bases and J by 12 bases, 11 bases remained unmatched. This CDR3 contains 15 residues. This CDR3 is CASSLSATSGRGPYF. In DNA form, the CDR3 reads TGTGCCAGCAGCTTATCTGCGACTAGCGGGAGAGGGCCGTACTTC.

This clonotype has just a few counts. This chain joins TRBV11-2 and TRBJ2-5; 9 nucleotides line up with TRBD1. CDR3 size: 16 residues. With 5 bases clipped from V and 1 base from J, the junction kept 8 bases outside the gene matches. The germline V gene has CDR1 SGHAT and CDR2 FQNNGV. DNA for the CDR3: TGTGCCAGCAGCCTCGGGACAGGGAATTCCCAAGAGACCCAGTACTTC. This codes for CASSLGTGNSQETQYF.

This clonotype was detected only a few times. This chain uses TRBV12-3 or TRBV12-4 with TRBJ1-1; D is unclear. The CDR3 covers 12 residues. V was trimmed by 6 bases and J by 6 bases, leaving 11 bases between them. CDR3 residues: CASSPTWAEAFF. The CDR3 DNA is TGTGCCAGCAGCCCCACCTGGGCTGAAGCTTTCTTT.

This chain uses TRBV11-2 with TRBJ1-6; D is perhaps TRBD1 (5 bases). CDR1 is SGHAT, CDR2 FQNNGV, per germline. This CDR3 contains 16 residues. Trimming took off 5 bases at V and 11 bases at J, with 22 bases between the two ends. The chain's CDR3 is CASSAATGPRGPPLHF. CDR3 DNA sequence: TGTGCCAGCAGCGCTGCCACCGGGCCCCGGGGACCACCCCTCCACTTT.

This chain links TRBV6-2 or TRBV6-3 with TRBJ2-5, with a weak D call TRBD2 (6 bases). Trimming removed 2 bases at V and 5 bases at J, with 12 bases between. The CDR3 loop spans 14 amino acids. Germline CDR1 reads MNHEY; CDR2 reads SVGEGT. DNA for the CDR3: TGTGCCAGCAGTTACCTAGCGTTGGCTGAGACCCAGTACTTC. Translating it yields CASSYLALAETQYF.

This clonotype has only a few counts. The chain combines TRBV4-2 with TRBJ2-1, with D perhaps matching TRBD2 (7 bases). V was clipped by 3 bases and J by 7 bases, with 16 bases between them. CDR1 is LGHNA, CDR2 YNFKEQ, per germline. The CDR3 consists of 15 residues. The CDR3 sequence: CASSQVMGGPNEQFF. CDR3 nucleotides: TGTGCCAGCAGCCAGGTTATGGGGGGGCCGAATGAGCAGTTCTTC.

This clonotype was recorded only once. The rearrangement links TRBV4-3 to TRBJ2-7, with TRBD1 identical over 12 bases. CDR1 is LGHNA, CDR2 YSLEER, per germline. The V segment lost 0 bases and the J segment 9 bases; nucleotides outside the gene matches: 9. This CDR3 contains 16 residues. The CDR3 sequence is CASSQDLGDRGRGQYF. CDR3 DNA sequence: TGCGCCAGCAGCCAAGATCTTGGGGACAGGGGGCGCGGGCAGTACTTC.

This clonotype was observed many times. The V and J genes are TRBV7-9 and TRBJ2-7, with 10 bases identical to TRBD2. The CDR3 is 15 residues long. Unmatched junction bases numbered 6, after V lost 3 bases and J lost 4 bases. Germline CDR1 reads SEHNR; CDR2 reads FQNEAQ (reference sequence). CDR3 loop: CASSFEREGVYEQYF. DNA for the CDR3: TGTGCCAGCAGCTTTGAGCGGGAGGGTGTTTACGAGCAGTACTTC.

The chain joins TRBV25-1 to TRBJ2-7; 7 positions agree with TRBD1. V shed 0 bases and J 3 bases; nucleotides not matched to a gene: 5. Germline V gene data show CDR1 as MGHDK and CDR2 as SYGVNS. The CDR3 has 15 amino acids. CDR3 in DNA: TGTGCCAGCAGTGAATATAGGGGACAGTTCTACGAGCAGTACTTC. Translating gives CASSEYRGQFYEQYF.

This clonotype was detected only a few times. CDR3 coding DNA: TGTGCCAGCAGCCCTGACCGAAATAATTCACCCCTCCACTTT. Protein sequence: CASSPDRNNSPLHF. The gene calls are TRBV6-5 and TRBJ1-6; D unclear. The CDR3 extends over 14 amino acids. V lost 6 bases to trimming and J lost 5 bases, with 11 bases between them. The V gene's germline CDR1 is MNHEY and CDR2 SVGAGI.

This clonotype was detected a few times. The chain couples TRBV12-3 or TRBV12-4 to TRBJ1-3; the match to TRBD1 covers 7 bases. The CDR3 is made up of 16 amino acids. V was pared by 6 bases and J by 2 bases, with 10 bases of the junction left unmatched. The CDR3 is CASSRTTGWAGNTIYF. The CDR3 nucleotides are TGTGCCAGCAGCCGGACGACAGGGTGGGCTGGAAACACCATATATTTT.

The rearrangement joins TRBV25-1 to TRBJ2-7; a possible D gene is TRBD2 (6 bases). Deletions cut 4 bases from V and 3 bases from J, with 13 bases between. CDR3 length equals 14 residues. Per the germline V gene, CDR1 is MGHDK and CDR2 is SYGVNS. The CDR3: CASSGGGLRYEQYF. DNA of the CDR3: TGTGCCAGCAGTGGCGGAGGGCTCCGCTACGAGCAGTACTTC.

This chain connects TRBV19 to TRBJ2-3; D gene unclear. Germline CDR1 reads LNHDA; CDR2 reads SQIVND (reference sequence). The CDR3 extends over 12 amino acids. V gave up 7 bases and J gave up 4 bases, with 9 bases separating them. The CDR3 DNA reads TGTGCCAGTACCGACAAGCCAGATACGCAGTATTTT. It translates to CASTDKPDTQYF.

The V gene is TRBV6-5, the J gene TRBJ2-7; D is possibly TRBD2 (6 bases). This CDR3 has 15 amino acids. Germline loops: CDR1 MNHEY, CDR2 SVGAGI. Trimming left V 4 bases short and J 1 base short, with 14 bases between. The CDR3 DNA follows: TGTGCCAGCAGTTCACCGGGACTGACGTCCTACGAGCAGTACTTC. Translating it yields CASSSPGLTSYEQYF.